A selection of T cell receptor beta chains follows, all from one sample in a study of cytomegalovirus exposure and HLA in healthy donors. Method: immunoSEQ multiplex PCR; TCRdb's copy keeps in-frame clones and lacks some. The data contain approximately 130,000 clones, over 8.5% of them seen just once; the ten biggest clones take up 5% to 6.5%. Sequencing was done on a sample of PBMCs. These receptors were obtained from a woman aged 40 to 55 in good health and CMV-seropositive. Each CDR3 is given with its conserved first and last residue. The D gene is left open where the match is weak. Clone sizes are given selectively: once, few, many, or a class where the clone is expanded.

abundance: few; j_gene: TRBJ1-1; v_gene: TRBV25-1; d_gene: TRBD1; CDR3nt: TGTGCCAGCAGTCAACAGGGGCGTGAGACTGAAGCTTTCTTT; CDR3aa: CASSQQGRETEAFF
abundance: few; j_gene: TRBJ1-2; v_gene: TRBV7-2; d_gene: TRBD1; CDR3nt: TGTGCCAGCAGCCAAACAGGGGGTTCGGACTATGGCTACACCTTC; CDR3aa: CASSQTGGSDYGYTF
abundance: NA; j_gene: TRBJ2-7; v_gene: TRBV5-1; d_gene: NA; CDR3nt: TGCGCCAGCAGCCCTAGGTGGACAAATGGGGTCGAGTCCTACGAGCAGTACTTC; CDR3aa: CASSPRWTNGVESYEQYF
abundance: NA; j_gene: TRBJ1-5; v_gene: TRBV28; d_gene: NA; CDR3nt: TGTGCCAGCAGTCAGGGAGGAGACAATCAGCCCCAGCATTTT; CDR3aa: CASSQGGDNQPQHF
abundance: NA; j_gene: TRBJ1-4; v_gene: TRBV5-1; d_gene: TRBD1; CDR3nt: TGCGCCAGCAGCTTGGCCCCCAGGGGGCCTAATGAAAAACTGTTTTTT; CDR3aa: CASSLAPRGPNEKLFF
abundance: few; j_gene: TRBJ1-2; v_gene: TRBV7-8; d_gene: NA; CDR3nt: TGTGCCAGCAGCAACCGCCGGGACACCTCAGAAGACTATGGCTACACCTTC; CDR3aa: CASSNRRDTSEDYGYTF
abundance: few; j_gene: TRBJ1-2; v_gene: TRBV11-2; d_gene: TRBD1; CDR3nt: TGTGCCAGCAGCTATAGCGGACAGGCTTATGGCTACACCTTC; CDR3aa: CASSYSGQAYGYTF
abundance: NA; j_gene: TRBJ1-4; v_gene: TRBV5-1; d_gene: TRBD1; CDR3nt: TGCGCCAGCAGTCCGGGACAGGATGAAAAACTGTTTTTT; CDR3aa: CASSPGQDEKLFF
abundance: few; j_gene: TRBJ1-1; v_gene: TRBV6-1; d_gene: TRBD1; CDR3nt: TGTGCCAGCAATGGAACCCGGGACAGGGAAGCTTTCTTT; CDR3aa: CASNGTRDREAFF
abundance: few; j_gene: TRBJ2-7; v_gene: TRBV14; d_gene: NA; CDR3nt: TGTGCCAGCAGCCAACTATTTTCCTACGAGCAGTACTTC; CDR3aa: CASSQLFSYEQYF
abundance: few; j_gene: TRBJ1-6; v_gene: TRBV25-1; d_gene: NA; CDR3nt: TGTGCCAGCAGTGAAGCGACAGTCCCCTATAATTCACCCCTCCACTTT; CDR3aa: CASSEATVPYNSPLHF
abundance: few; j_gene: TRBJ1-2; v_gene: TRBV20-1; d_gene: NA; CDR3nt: TGCAGTGCTAACCCCCGGTCCGGCTACACCTTC; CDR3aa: CSANPRSGYTF
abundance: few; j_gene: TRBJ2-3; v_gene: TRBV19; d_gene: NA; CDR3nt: TGTGCCAGTAGGGCTCAAACGTTTAGCACAGATACGCAGTATTTT; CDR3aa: CASRAQTFSTDTQYF
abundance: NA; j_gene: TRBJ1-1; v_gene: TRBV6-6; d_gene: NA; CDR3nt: TGTGCCAGCAGTTACCAAAACACTGAAGCTTTCTTT; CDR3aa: CASSYQNTEAFF
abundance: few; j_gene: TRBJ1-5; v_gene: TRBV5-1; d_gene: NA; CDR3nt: TGCGCCAGCAGCCCTGGGAGAGGAGGTCAGCCCCAGCATTTT; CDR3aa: CASSPGRGGQPQHF
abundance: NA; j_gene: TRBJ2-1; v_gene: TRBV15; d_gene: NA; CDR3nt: TGTGCCACCAGCAGAGGCCTGGCCAATGAGCAGTTCTTC; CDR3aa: CATSRGLANEQFF
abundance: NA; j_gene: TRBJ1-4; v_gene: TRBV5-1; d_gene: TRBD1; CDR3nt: TGCGCCAGCAGCTTGGACAGGGGGCCGAATGAAAAACTGTTTTTT; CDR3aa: CASSLDRGPNEKLFF
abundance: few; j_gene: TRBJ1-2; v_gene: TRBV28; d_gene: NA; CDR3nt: TGTGCCAGCAGCTCACAGGGATTTGGCTACACCTTC; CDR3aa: CASSSQGFGYTF
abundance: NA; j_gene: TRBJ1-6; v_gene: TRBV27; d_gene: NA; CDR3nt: TGTGCCAGCAGTTTATCAGTGGAGGATTCACCCCTCCACTTT; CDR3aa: CASSLSVEDSPLHF
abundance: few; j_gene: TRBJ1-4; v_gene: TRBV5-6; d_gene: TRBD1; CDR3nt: TGTGCCAGCAGCCCATGGACAGGGATAGAAAAACTGTTTTTT; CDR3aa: CASSPWTGIEKLFF
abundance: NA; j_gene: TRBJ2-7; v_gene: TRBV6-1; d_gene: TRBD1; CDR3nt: TGTGCCAGCAGTGACCCGATCGGGACAGGGTCTTACGAGCAGTACTTC; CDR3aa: CASSDPIGTGSYEQYF
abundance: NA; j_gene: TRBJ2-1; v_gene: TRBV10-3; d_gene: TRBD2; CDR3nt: TGTGCCATCAGTGGGACTAGCGGGGGGCACTACAATGAGCAGTTCTTC; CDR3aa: CAISGTSGGHYNEQFF
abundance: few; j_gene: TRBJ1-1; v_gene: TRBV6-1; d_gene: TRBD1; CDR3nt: TGTGCCAGCAGGACCGGGACAGGGGGTAACACTGAAGCTTTCTTT; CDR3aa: CASRTGTGGNTEAFF
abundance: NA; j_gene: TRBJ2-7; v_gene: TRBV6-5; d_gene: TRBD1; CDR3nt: TGTGCCAGCAGTCCAAGACAGGGAACCTACGAGCAGTACTTC; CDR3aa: CASSPRQGTYEQYF
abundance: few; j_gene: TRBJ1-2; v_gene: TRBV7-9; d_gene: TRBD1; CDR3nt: TGTGCCAGCAGGCCTTCCGGGACAGGGGGCGTTTACGGCTACACCTTC; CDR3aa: CASRPSGTGGVYGYTF
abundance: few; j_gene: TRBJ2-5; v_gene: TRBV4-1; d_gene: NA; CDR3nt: TGCGCCAGCAGCCATCCAGGGACACTCGCCGGGGAGACCCAGTACTTC; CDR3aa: CASSHPGTLAGETQYF
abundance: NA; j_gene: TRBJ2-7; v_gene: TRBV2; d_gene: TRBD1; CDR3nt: TGTGCCAGCAGGGACAGGAGATCCTACGAGCAGTACTTC; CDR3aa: CASRDRRSYEQYF
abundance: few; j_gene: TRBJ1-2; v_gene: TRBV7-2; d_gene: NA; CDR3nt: TGTGCCAGCAGCCCGGAAAGGAGCTATGGCTACACCTTC; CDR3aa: CASSPERSYGYTF
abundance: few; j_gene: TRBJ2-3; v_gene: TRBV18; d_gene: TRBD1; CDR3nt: TGTGCCAGCTTCACCATTGGGACAGGGAGCACAGATACGCAGTATTTT; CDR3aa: CASFTIGTGSTDTQYF
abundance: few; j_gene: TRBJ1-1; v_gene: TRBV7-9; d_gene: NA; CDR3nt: TGTGCCAGCAGCTTAGTCCCCCAGAACACTGAAGCTTTCTTT; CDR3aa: CASSLVPQNTEAFF
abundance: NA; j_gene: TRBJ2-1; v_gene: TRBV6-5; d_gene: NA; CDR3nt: TGTGCCACGGGACTCCCCTACAATGAGCAGTTCTTC; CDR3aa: CATGLPYNEQFF
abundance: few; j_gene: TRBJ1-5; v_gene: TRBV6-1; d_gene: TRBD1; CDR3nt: TGTGCCAGCAGACGACAGGGGTTCCACGCGCCCCAGCATTTT; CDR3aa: CASRRQGFHAPQHF
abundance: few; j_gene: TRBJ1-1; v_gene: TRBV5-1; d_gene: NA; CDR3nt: TGCGCCAGCAGCTTGTTCCCGGGGGAGAACACTGAAGCTTTCTTT; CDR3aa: CASSLFPGENTEAFF
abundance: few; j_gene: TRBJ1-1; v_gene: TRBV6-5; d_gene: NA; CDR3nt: TGTGCCGGTCGGCGGGGCAGGGATGGTGAAGCTTTCTTT; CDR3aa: CAGRRGRDGEAFF
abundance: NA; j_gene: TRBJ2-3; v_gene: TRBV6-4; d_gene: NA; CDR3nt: TGTGCCAGCAGTGTGTCATGGACTATACTCACAGATACGCAGTATTTT; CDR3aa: CASSVSWTILTDTQYF
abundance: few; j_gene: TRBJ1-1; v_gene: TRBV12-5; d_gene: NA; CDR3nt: TGTGCTAGTGGTACAGCGAACACTGAAGCTTTCTTT; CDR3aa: CASGTANTEAFF
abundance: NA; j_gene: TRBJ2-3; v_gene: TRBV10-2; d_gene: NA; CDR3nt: TGCGCCAGCAGCCACACCACAGATACGCAGTATTTT; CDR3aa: CASSHTTDTQYF
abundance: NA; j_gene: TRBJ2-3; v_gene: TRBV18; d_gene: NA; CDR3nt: TGTGCCAGCTCACTACGGGAGCCAGATACGCAGTATTTT; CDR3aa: CASSLREPDTQYF
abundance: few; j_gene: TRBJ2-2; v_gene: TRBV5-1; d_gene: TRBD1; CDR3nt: TGCGCCAGCAGCTGGACAGGGGATCCAAACACCGGGGAGCTGTTTTTT; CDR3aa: CASSWTGDPNTGELFF
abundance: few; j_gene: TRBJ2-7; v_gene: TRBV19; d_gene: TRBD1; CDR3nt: TGTGCCAGTAGTATAGAGGGACAGGGGCTCTACGAGCAGTACTTC; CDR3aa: CASSIEGQGLYEQYF
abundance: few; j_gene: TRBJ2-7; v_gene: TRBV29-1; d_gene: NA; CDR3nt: TGCAGCGTTGGGGACTCCCAAGGCGGCGAGCAGTACTTC; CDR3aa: CSVGDSQGGEQYF
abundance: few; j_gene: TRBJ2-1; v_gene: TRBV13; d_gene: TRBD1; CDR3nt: TGTGCCAGCAGCTCATCGGTGTCAGGGACAGTTAACTACAATGAGCAGTTCTTC; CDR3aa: CASSSSVSGTVNYNEQFF